The 11 T cell receptor beta chains presented below share a single source sample, sequenced in a study of blood T cell repertoires in COVID-19. Data came from immunoSEQ multiplex PCR; TCRdb stores just in-frame clones and leaves some out. The sample contains about 98,000 clones, 70% to 85% of which appear only once. The sequenced sample consisted of peripheral blood. Receptor source: a man in his 60s with active or convalescent COVID-19.

The J gene is TRBJ2-3, the V gene TRBV5-5, with 10 bases aligning to TRBD2. Germline V CDR1 and CDR2: SGHKS, YYEKEE (reference sequence). The CDR3 is 17 amino acids. The junction had 6 bases not matched to a gene; V was cut back by 0 bases and J by 2 bases. The CDR3 region is CASSLGAAGGFTDTQYF. The CDR3 nucleotides read TGTGCCAGCAGCTTGGGAGCAGCGGGAGGGTTCACAGATACGCAGTATTTT.

This sequence joins TRBV4-1 and TRBJ2-5; unclear D gene. CDR1 MGHRA and CDR2 YSYEKL come from the germline V gene. With 4 bases removed from V and 2 bases from J, the gap between germline ends came to 17 bases. The CDR3 covers 16 residues. DNA of the CDR3: TGCGCCAGCAGCCCAAGGTCTTCCGCGGCGCAAGAGACCCAGTACTTC. Protein product: CASSPRSSAAQETQYF.

V is TRBV6-1 and J is TRBJ1-2; D unclear. The CDR3 sequence is 16 residues long. Trimming took 1 base from V and 11 from J, leaving 23 bases between them. CDR1 and CDR2 from the germline V gene are MNHNS and SASEGT. The CDR3 coding sequence is TGTGCCAGCAGTGAAGGGTTTGGAGGGAGCCTTTATGCTTACACCTTC. Protein: CASSEGFGGSLYAYTF.

Note on this clone: The sample carries other DNA sequences with the same CDR3. This rearrangement joins TRBV7-2 to TRBJ1-3, with D unclear. Looked up from germline, CDR1 is SGHTA and CDR2 is FQGNSA. This CDR3 has 14 residues. The ends were cut back, 3 bases at V and 2 bases at J, with 8 bases in the middle. The CDR3 DNA is TGTGCCAGCAGCTTGGGCAGAGCTGGAAACACCATATATTTT. Residues: CASSLGRAGNTIYF.

This chain uses TRBV7-9 with TRBJ1-1, with TRBD1 matching 7 bases. Germline CDR1 is SEHNR and CDR2 is FQNEAQ (reference sequence). V lost 4 bases and J lost 4; bases outside the gene matches: 12. The CDR3 is made up of 16 amino acids. The CDR3 here is CASSSSGGGGGTEAFF. In nucleotides, the CDR3 is TGTGCCAGCAGCTCAAGCGGAGGGGGCGGTGGCACTGAAGCTTTCTTT.

The rearrangement uses TRBV7-2 and TRBJ2-1; 11 bases agree with TRBD2. The junction had 4 bases not matched to a gene; V was cut back by 3 bases and J by 3 bases. CDR3 length equals 16 residues. Germline V gene sequence: CDR1 SGHTA, CDR2 FQGNSA. The CDR3 is CASSFTGTSGYNEQFF. The CDR3 coding sequence is TGTGCCAGCAGCTTCACCGGGACTAGCGGCTACAATGAGCAGTTCTTC.

This clone was picked up a small number of times. The chain has TRBV7-9 and TRBJ2-1; 11 bases are shared with TRBD2. The CDR3 contains 15 residues. The V segment lost 5 bases and the J segment 7 bases; nucleotides outside the gene matches: 7. Germline CDR1 SEHNR, CDR2 FQNEAQ (reference sequence). CDR3 sequence: CASSTISGRVNEQFF. Here the CDR3 DNA reads TGTGCCAGCAGCACTATTAGCGGGAGGGTTAATGAGCAGTTCTTC.

The V and J genes are TRBV30 and TRBJ2-5; perhaps TRBD1 as D (5 bases). The CDR3 is 16 residues long. Per the germline V gene, CDR1 is GTSNPN and CDR2 is SVGIG (reference sequence). V gave up 1 base and J gave up 2 bases, with 17 bases separating them. The chain's CDR3 is CAWSALDIGKQETQYF. The DNA of the CDR3 is TGTGCCTGGAGTGCCCTGGACATAGGAAAACAAGAGACCCAGTACTTC. Combining the CDR3 with reference TRBV30 and TRBJ2-5 gives the whole variable domain SQTIHQWPATLVQPVGSPLSLECTVEGTSNPNLYWYRQAAGRGLQLLFYSVGIGQISSEVPQNLSASRPQDRQFILSSKKLLLSDSGFYLCAWSALDIGKQETQYFGPGTRLLVL.

This clone turned up a few times. The chain joins TRBV2 to TRBJ2-7; 7 bases align to TRBD1. V lost 6 bases, J lost 3 bases, and 8 bases stayed unmatched. Germline lookup yields CDR1 SNHLY and CDR2 FYNNEI. The CDR3 sequence is 14 residues long. The CDR3 protein is CASRTMDRSYEQYV. CDR3 coding DNA: TGTGCCAGCAGGACAATGGACAGGAGCTACGAGCAGTACGTC.

The chain has TRBV18 and TRBJ1-2, with 7 bases identical to TRBD1. The CDR3 is made up of 14 amino acids. Germline assignment: CDR1 KGHSH and CDR2 LQKENI. The V segment lost 3 bases and the J segment 8 bases; nucleotides outside the gene matches: 9. The CDR3 here is CASSPSATGDGYTF. In DNA, the CDR3 is TGTGCCAGCTCACCCTCGGCCACAGGGGACGGCTACACCTTC. Using reference TRBV18 and TRBJ1-2 for the parts outside the CDR3, the full variable domain is NAGVMQNPRHLVRRRGQEARLRCSPMKGHSHVYWYRQLPEEGLKFMVYLQKENIIDESGMPKERFSAEFPKEGPSILRIQQVVRGDSAAYFCASSPSATGDGYTFGSGTRLTVV.

This clone was picked up a small number of times. V usage is TRBV6-4 and J usage is TRBJ2-2; 8 positions agree with TRBD2. Germline V gene sequence: CDR1 MRHNA, CDR2 SNTAGT. The V and J ends lost 3 bases and 6 bases, in that order; junction bases with no gene match: 6. The CDR3 has 15 amino acids. The DNA for the CDR3 is TGTGCCAGCAGTGAAGGTAGCGGGATCGCCGGGGAGCTGTTTTTT. Translation gives CASSEGSGIAGELFF.